Listed below are T cell receptor beta chains from one sample, sequenced in a study of cytomegalovirus exposure and HLA in healthy donors. Sequencing used immunoSEQ multiplex PCR; TCRdb keeps in-frame clones, though not all of them. Here the sample spans approximately 150,000 clones, about 80% being singletons. The sequenced sample consisted of PBMCs. The receptors come from a man aged 35 to 55 in good health and CMV-seronegative. Each CDR3 is given with its conserved first and last residue. The order of the fields is V gene, D gene, J gene, CDR3 length, clone size, CDR3 DNA, CDR3 protein. The D gene is left open where the match is weak. Clone size is not always given. Where it is, it says once, few, many or a class for expanded clones.

TRBV28	TRBD2	TRBJ2-1	18	-	TGTGCCAGCAGTGGCGGGTCGGGAGACTGGGGGGGTTACAATGAGCAGTTCTTC	CASSGGSGDWGGYNEQFF
TRBV5-1	TRBD2	TRBJ2-3	15	-	TGCGCCAGCAGCTCCGGACTAGCGGCCACAGATACGCAGTATTTT	CASSSGLAATDTQYF
TRBV2	-	TRBJ2-1	14	-	TGTGCCAGCAGTGATACGGGTCATTCCAATGAGCAGTTCTTC	CASSDTGHSNEQFF
TRBV6-4	TRBD2	TRBJ2-1	14	once	TGTGCCAGCTCTGGGCTAGCGGGGGGGAATGAGCAGTTCTTC	CASSGLAGGNEQFF
TRBV9	-	TRBJ2-2	15	-	TGTGCCAGCAGCGTACTAGCGTCGAACACCGGGGAGCTGTTTTTT	CASSVLASNTGELFF
TRBV28	-	TRBJ2-6	16	-	TGTGCCAGTTACACTAGGGTACTCTCTGGGGCCAACGTCCTGACTTTC	CASYTRVLSGANVLTF
TRBV5-4	TRBD1	TRBJ2-7	14	-	TGTGCCAGCAGCTTGCAGGGGGCGAGATACGAGCAGTACTTC	CASSLQGARYEQYF
TRBV6-5	TRBD2	TRBJ2-3	16	-	TGTGCCAGCAGTTATCGGGGTAGCGGGAGCACAGATACGCAGTATTTT	CASSYRGSGSTDTQYF
TRBV6-5	TRBD2	TRBJ2-3	15	-	TGTGCCAGTCACCGCGCTAGCGGGAGCGCAGATACGCAGTATTTT	CASHRASGSADTQYF
TRBV7-8	TRBD1	TRBJ1-4	15	-	TGTGCCAGCAGCTTGACTGGACAGGGTAATGAAAAACTGTTTTTT	CASSLTGQGNEKLFF
TRBV12-5	-	TRBJ2-4	17	-	TGTGCTAGTGGTTTGGTTCGGACGGACAGAGCCAAAAACATTCAGTACTTC	CASGLVRTDRAKNIQYF
TRBV6-5	TRBD2	TRBJ2-3	14	-	TGTGCCGTAACTAGCGGGACGGCCACAGATACGCAGTATTTT	CAVTSGTATDTQYF
TRBV6-6	-	TRBJ2-3	12	-	TGTGCCAGCACCTGGACTAAAAATACGCAGTATTTT	CASTWTKNTQYF
TRBV5-4	TRBD2	TRBJ2-1	16	once	TGTGCCAGCAGCTTGGTTCGGGGACTAGACGTCGGTGAGCAGTTCTTC	CASSLVRGLDVGEQFF
TRBV11-3	TRBD1	TRBJ2-7	12	-	TGTGCCAGCAGCAAGACAGGGTACGAGCAGTACTTC	CASSKTGYEQYF
TRBV2	TRBD2	TRBJ2-4	14	few	TGTGCCAGCAGTTCGGGACTAGCGTGGGACAGTCAGTACTTC	CASSSGLAWDSQYF
TRBV5-1	TRBD2	TRBJ2-1	15	-	TGCGCCAGCAGCCCGACTAGCGGGAGGGTGGATGAGCAGTTCTTC	CASSPTSGRVDEQFF
TRBV25-1	TRBD2	TRBJ2-7	14	-	TGTGCCAGCACCGGGACTAACGACCTCTACGAGCAGTACTTC	CASTGTNDLYEQYF
TRBV5-6	-	TRBJ1-1	17	-	TGTGCCAGCAGCTTGGGGACATCAACAGGCATTAACACTGAAGCTTTCTTT	CASSLGTSTGINTEAFF
TRBV19	-	TRBJ1-2	14	-	TGTGCCAGTAGTACCGCCGGGACTAACTATGGCTACACCTTC	CASSTAGTNYGYTF
TRBV6-1	TRBD1	TRBJ1-5	13	-	TGTGCCAGCAGTGAAGAAGGGGGCTTATCCCAGCATTTT	CASSEEGGLSQHF
TRBV2	-	TRBJ2-7	14	-	TGTGCCAGCAGGAGGACAGATGGTACCTACGAGCAGTACTTC	CASRRTDGTYEQYF
TRBV7-2	TRBD2	TRBJ2-1	15	-	TGTGCCAGCAGCTTAGGGGGTCGGCGGGAGAATGAGCAGTTCTTC	CASSLGGRRENEQFF
TRBV19	-	TRBJ2-5	16	-	TGTGCCAGTAGTCCCCTGACTCCGGAGGGCAAAGAGACCCAGTACTTC	CASSPLTPEGKETQYF
TRBV5-1	TRBD1	TRBJ1-4	14	-	TGCGCCAGCAGCGAGGGACAGGTACATGAAAAACTGTTTTTT	CASSEGQVHEKLFF
TRBV14	TRBD1	TRBJ2-1	16	-	TGTGCCAGCAGCCACAGGGGACAGGGGTCATACAATGAGCAGTTCTTC	CASSHRGQGSYNEQFF
TRBV27	-	TRBJ2-6	16	-	TGTGCCAGCAGTTCCCAGGGCCACTCTGGGGCCAACGTCCTGACTTTC	CASSSQGHSGANVLTF
TRBV5-1	-	TRBJ2-4	13	-	TGCGCCAGCAGCGACAGTCAGGGCAACAGTCAGTACTTC	CASSDSQGNSQYF
TRBV5-6	-	TRBJ2-6	16	-	TGTGCCAGCAGCTTGAAAGCCCTCTCTGGGGCCAACGTCCTGACTTTC	CASSLKALSGANVLTF
TRBV7-2	TRBD2	TRBJ2-7	16	-	TGTGCCAGCAGCTTAGGCTCGTGGGGGAGGGCCTACGAGCAGTACTTC	CASSLGSWGRAYEQYF
TRBV6-5	-	TRBJ2-1	13	-	TGTGCCAGCGGGGGGGGCGGGAGACATGAGCAGTTCTTC	CASGGGGRHEQFF
TRBV25-1	-	TRBJ2-6	15	once	TGTGCCAGCAGTGAGCCAGGGTACGGGGCCAACGTCCTGACTTTC	CASSEPGYGANVLTF
TRBV4-1	-	TRBJ1-3	16	-	TGCGCCAGCAGCCGGACGAATGACAGGATTTGGGACACCATATATTTT	CASSRTNDRIWDTIYF
TRBV7-9	-	TRBJ2-7	12	-	TGTGCCAGCAGCTTTACTAGGGACGAGCAGTACTTC	CASSFTRDEQYF
TRBV4-2	-	TRBJ2-7	13	-	TGTGCCAGCAGCCAAGAGCCTACCTACGAGCAGTACTTC	CASSQEPTYEQYF
TRBV9	TRBD1	TRBJ1-5	15	-	TGTGCCAGCAGCAGGGGACAGGGAGTCGGGCAGCCCCAGCATTTT	CASSRGQGVGQPQHF
TRBV27	-	TRBJ1-5	13	-	TGTGCCAGCAGTCCAGGGGTTCGGCAGCCCCAGCATTTT	CASSPGVRQPQHF
TRBV12-5	TRBD2	TRBJ2-7	19	-	TGTGCTAGTGGTTTGTCTTCTAGCGGGAGGGCGATGGACTGTGACGAGCAGTACTTC	CASGLSSSGRAMDCDEQYF
TRBV5-4	-	TRBJ2-1	16	-	TGTGCCAGCAGCTTGGCCTCGGGACTCCTCTACAATGAGCAGTTCTTC	CASSLASGLLYNEQFF
TRBV19	TRBD1	TRBJ1-5	16	-	TGTGCCACAGAAGGCAGGGGGCTCATTGACAATCAGCCCCAGCATTTT	CATEGRGLIDNQPQHF
TRBV4-1	-	TRBJ1-5	15	-	TGCGCCAGCAGCCAAGATTCAGGGAGGGGTCAGCCCCAGCATTTT	CASSQDSGRGQPQHF
TRBV7-2	-	TRBJ2-7	14	-	TGTGCCAGCAGCTTAGGAGTAAGCTCCTACGAGCAGTACTTC	CASSLGVSSYEQYF